This TCR beta chain comes out of a study of blood T cell repertoires in COVID-19. Study background: Donors in the United States, Italy and Spain gave samples during acute or convalescent COVID-19. From T cells, B-cell-depleted T cells, or PBMCs came the material, which was cDNA or gDNA.

Assay used: immunoSEQ multiplex PCR; TCRdb lists only in-frame clones, some missing. The sample yields about 270,000 clones, about 91% seen once. Allocation to cohorts depended on clinical history reported by the participants. The source material was PBMCs or T cells enriched from blood (not recorded which). The receptor was isolated from a woman aged 40 to 55 with acute COVID-19.

The CDR3 coding sequence is TGCGCCAGCAGCGAACTGGGACAGGGACTCACCGGGGAGCTGTTTTTT. This codes for CASSELGQGLTGELFF. The J gene is TRBJ2-2, the V gene TRBV5-1; TRBD1 aligns across 9 bases. Germline values: CDR1 SGHRS, CDR2 YFSETQ. Trimming cost V 4 bases and J 4 bases; bases outside gene matches: 8. The CDR3 is 16 residues long.